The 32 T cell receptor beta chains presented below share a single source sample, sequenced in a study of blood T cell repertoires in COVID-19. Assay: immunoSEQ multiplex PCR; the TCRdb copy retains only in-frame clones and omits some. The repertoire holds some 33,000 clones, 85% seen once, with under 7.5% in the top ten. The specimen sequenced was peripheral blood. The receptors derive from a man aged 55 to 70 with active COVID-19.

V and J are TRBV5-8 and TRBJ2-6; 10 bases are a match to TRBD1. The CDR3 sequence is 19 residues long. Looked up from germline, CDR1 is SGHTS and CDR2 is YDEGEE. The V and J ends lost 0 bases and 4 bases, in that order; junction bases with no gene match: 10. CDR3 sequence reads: CASSLVGTGAWFGANVLTF. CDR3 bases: TGTGCCAGCAGCTTGGTAGGGACAGGGGCTTGGTTCGGGGCCAACGTCCTGACTTTC.

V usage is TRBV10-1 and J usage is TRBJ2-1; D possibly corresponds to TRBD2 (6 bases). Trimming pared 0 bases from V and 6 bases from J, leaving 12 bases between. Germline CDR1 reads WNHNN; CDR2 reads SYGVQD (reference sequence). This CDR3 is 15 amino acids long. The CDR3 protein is CASSESRGGVNEQFF. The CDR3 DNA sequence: TGCGCCAGCAGTGAGTCGCGTGGAGGGGTCAATGAGCAGTTCTTC.

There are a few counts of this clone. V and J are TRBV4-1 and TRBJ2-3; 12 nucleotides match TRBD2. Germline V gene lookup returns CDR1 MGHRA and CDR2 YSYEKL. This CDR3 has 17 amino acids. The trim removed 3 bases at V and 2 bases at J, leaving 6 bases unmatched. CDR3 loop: CASSQRTSGAPTDTQYF. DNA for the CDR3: TGCGCCAGCAGCCAGAGGACTAGCGGGGCCCCCACAGATACGCAGTATTTT.

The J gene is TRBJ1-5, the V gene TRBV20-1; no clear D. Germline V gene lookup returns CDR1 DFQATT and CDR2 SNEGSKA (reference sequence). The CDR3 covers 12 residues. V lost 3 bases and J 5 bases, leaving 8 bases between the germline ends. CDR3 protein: CSASSPDQPQHF. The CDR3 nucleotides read TGCAGTGCTAGTTCGCCGGATCAGCCCCAGCATTTT.

CDR3: CASSFREGQGTYGYTF. Here the CDR3 DNA reads TGTGCCAGCAGTTTCCGAGAGGGACAGGGTACCTATGGCTACACCTTC. The chain links TRBV5-6 to TRBJ1-2, with 9 positions matching TRBD1. After removal of 5 bases from V and 4 bases from J, the junction contained 12 bases not matched to a gene. CDR1 and CDR2 from the germline V gene are SGHDT and YYEEEE. There are 16 residues in the CDR3.

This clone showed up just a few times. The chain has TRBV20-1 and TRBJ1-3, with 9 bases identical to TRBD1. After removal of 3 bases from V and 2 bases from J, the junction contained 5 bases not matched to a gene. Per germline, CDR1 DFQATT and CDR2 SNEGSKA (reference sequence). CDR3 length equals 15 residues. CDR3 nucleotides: TGCAGTGCTAGTGGACAGGGGACAACTGGAAACACCATATATTTT. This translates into CSASGQGTTGNTIYF.

The CDR3 spells CASSAGTSGRSYNEQFF. In DNA, the CDR3 is TGTGCCAGCAGCGCCGGGACTAGCGGGCGCTCCTACAATGAGCAGTTCTTC. V is TRBV5-4 and J is TRBJ2-1, with TRBD2 matching over 12 bases. Germline assignment: CDR1 SGHNT and CDR2 YYREEE (reference sequence). V lost 4 bases to trimming and J lost 0 bases; unmatched junction nucleotides: 5. CDR3 length: 17 residues.

The DNA of the CDR3 is TGTGCCAGCTCACGGTGGAGGCGGGACCGAGGTCTGGGGTCCACAGATACGCAGTATTTT. Translating it yields CASSRWRRDRGLGSTDTQYF. The V and J genes are TRBV18 and TRBJ2-3; D perhaps matches TRBD2 (6 bases). The V and J ends lost 4 bases and 2 bases respectively, with 28 bases between them. The germline V gene encodes CDR1 KGHSH and CDR2 LQKENI. There are 20 residues in the CDR3. The full variable domain, rest sourced from reference TRBV18 and TRBJ2-3, is NAGVMQNPRHLVRRRGQEARLRCSPMKGHSHVYWYRQLPEEGLKFMVYLQKENIIDESGMPKERFSAEFPKEGPSILRIQQVVRGDSAAYFCASSRWRRDRGLGSTDTQYFGPGTRLTVL.

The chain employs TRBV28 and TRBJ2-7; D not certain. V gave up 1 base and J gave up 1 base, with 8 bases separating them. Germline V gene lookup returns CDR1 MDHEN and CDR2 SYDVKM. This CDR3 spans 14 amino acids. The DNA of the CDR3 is TGTGCCAGCAGTTTATTCGCAGGATCCTACGAGCAGTACTTC. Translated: CASSLFAGSYEQYF. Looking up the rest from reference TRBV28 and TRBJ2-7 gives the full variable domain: DVKVTQSSRYLVKRTGEKVFLECVQDMDHENMFWYRQDPGLGLRLIYFSYDVKMKEKGDIPEGYSVSREKKERFSLILESASTNQTSMYLCASSLFAGSYEQYFGPGTRLTVT.

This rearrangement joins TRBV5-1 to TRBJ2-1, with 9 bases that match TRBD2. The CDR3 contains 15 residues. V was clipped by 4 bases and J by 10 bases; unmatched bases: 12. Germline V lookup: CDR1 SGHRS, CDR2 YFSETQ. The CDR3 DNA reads TGCGCCAGCAGCGATAGCGGGAGAAAATTAGGGGAGCAGTTCTTC. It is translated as CASSDSGRKLGEQFF.

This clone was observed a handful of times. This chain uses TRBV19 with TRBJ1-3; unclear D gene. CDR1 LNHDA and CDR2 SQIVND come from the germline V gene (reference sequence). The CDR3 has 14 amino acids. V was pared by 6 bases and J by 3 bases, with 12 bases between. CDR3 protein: CASSPSGGGNTIYF. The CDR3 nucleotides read TGTGCCAGTAGCCCATCGGGAGGTGGAAACACCATATATTTT.

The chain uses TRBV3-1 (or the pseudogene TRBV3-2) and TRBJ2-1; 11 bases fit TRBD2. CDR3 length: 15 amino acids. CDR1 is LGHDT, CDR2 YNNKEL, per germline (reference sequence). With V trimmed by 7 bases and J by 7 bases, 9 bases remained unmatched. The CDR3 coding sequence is TGTGCCAGCACTGGGACTAGCGGCCTCTCTAATGAGCAGTTCTTC. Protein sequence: CASTGTSGLSNEQFF.

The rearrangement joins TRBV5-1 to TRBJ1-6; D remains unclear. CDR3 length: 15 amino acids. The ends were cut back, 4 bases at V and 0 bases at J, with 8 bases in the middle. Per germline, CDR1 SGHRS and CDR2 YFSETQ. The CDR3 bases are TGCGCCAGCAGCCAAAGTAGCTCCTATAATTCACCCCTCCACTTT. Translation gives CASSQSSSYNSPLHF.

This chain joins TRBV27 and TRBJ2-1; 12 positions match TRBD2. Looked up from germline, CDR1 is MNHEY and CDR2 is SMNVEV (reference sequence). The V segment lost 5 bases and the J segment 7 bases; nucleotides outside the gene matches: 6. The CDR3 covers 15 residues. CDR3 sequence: CASSRPSGRGNEQFF. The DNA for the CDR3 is TGTGCCAGCAGTCGCCCTAGCGGGAGGGGGAATGAGCAGTTCTTC.

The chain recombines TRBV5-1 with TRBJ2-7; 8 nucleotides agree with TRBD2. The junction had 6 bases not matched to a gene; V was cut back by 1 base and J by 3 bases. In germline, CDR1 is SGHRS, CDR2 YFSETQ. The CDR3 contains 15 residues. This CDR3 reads CASSLISGGNYEQYF. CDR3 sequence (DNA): TGCGCCAGCAGCTTGATTTCGGGGGGGAACTACGAGCAGTACTTC. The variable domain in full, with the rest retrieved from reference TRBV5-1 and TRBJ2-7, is KAGVTQTPRYLIKTRGQQVTLSCSPISGHRSVSWYQQTPGQGLQFLFEYFSETQRNKGNFPGRFSGRQFSNSRSEMNVSTLELGDSALYLCASSLISGGNYEQYFGPGTRLTVT.

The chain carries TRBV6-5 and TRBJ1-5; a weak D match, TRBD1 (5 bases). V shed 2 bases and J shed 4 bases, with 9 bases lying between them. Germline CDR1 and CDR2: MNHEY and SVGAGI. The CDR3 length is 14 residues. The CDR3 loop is CASSYLGQNQPQHF. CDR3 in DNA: TGTGCCAGCAGTTACCTCGGACAAAATCAGCCCCAGCATTTT.

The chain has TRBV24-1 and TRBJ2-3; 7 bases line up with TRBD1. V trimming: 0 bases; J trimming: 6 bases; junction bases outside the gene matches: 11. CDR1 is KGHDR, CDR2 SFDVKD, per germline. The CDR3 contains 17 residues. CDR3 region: CATSDLGAGGSFDTQYF. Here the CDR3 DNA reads TGTGCCACCAGTGATTTGGGGGCAGGGGGAAGTTTTGATACGCAGTATTTT.

The CDR3 DNA is TGTGCCAGCAGTTACTCGACCAGGGGATCGCTAAATGCTTTCTTT. Amino acids: CASSYSTRGSLNAFF. The chain combines TRBV6-5 with TRBJ1-1; D may be TRBD1 (6 bases). The V gene lost 0 bases and the J gene lost 11 bases, with 19 bases spanning the gap. The CDR3 is made up of 15 amino acids. Germline V gives CDR1 MNHEY, CDR2 SVGAGI.

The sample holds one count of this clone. The CDR3 DNA sequence: TGTGCCAGCTCTGGGACAGGGTATACCTATGGCTACACCTTC. Protein: CASSGTGYTYGYTF. The rearrangement joins TRBV7-9 to TRBJ1-2; 9 bases fit TRBD1. CDR1 SEHNR and CDR2 FQNEAQ come from the germline V gene (reference sequence). The CDR3 runs to 14 residues. Trimming at V came to 8 bases and at J to 4 bases, leaving 8 bases not matched to a gene.

The DNA of the CDR3 is TGCGCCAGCAGCTTGGTTCCGACTAGCGACAATGAGCAGTTCTTC. Residues: CASSLVPTSDNEQFF. The rearrangement links TRBV5-1 to TRBJ2-1, with 8 nucleotides matching TRBD2. Losses at the gene ends were 0 bases for V and 5 bases for J; bases not matched to a gene: 4. The germline V gene encodes CDR1 SGHRS and CDR2 YFSETQ. CDR3 length: 15 residues.

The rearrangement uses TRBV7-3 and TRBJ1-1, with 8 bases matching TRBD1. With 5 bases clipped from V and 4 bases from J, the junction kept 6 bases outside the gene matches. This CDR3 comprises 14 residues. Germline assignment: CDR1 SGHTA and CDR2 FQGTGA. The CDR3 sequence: CASSAQTGATEAFF. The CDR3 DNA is TGTGCCAGCAGCGCCCAGACAGGGGCCACTGAAGCTTTCTTT.

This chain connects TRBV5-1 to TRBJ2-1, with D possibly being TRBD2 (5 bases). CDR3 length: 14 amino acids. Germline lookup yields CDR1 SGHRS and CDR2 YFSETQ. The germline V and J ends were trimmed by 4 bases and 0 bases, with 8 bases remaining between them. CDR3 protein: CASSGSASYNEQFF. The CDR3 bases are TGCGCCAGCAGCGGGAGCGCCTCCTACAATGAGCAGTTCTTC.

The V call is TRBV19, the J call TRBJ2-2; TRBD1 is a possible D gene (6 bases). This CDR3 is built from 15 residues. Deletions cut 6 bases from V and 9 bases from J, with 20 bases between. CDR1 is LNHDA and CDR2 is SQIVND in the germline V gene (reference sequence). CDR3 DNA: TGTGCCAGTAGCCCGTTGGGGGCCGGTGGTCGGGAGCTGTTTTTT. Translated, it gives CASSPLGAGGRELFF.

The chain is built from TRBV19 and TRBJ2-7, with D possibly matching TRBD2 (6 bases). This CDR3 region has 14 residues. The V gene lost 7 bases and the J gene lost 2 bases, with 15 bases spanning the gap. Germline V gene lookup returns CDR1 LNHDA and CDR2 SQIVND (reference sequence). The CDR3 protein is CASKWGEGTYEQYF. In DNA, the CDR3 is TGTGCCAGTAAATGGGGGGAAGGCACCTACGAGCAGTACTTC.

In nucleotides, the CDR3 is TGTGCCAGCAGCCAAGGCTCCGGGTTACAAGAGACCCAGTACTTC. Its protein is CASSQGSGLQETQYF. The chain joins TRBV4-2 to TRBJ2-5, with D hard to call. The CDR3 is made up of 15 amino acids. Germline CDR1 and CDR2: LGHNA and YNFKEQ. The V gene lost 1 base and the J gene lost 2 bases, with 11 bases spanning the gap.

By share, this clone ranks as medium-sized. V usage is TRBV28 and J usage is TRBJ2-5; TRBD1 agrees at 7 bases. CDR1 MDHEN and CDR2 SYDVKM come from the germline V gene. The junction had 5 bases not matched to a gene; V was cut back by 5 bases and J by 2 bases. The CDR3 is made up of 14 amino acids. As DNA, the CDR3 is TGTGCCAGCAGTGGGTGGACAGGTCAAGAGACCCAGTACTTC. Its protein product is CASSGWTGQETQYF.

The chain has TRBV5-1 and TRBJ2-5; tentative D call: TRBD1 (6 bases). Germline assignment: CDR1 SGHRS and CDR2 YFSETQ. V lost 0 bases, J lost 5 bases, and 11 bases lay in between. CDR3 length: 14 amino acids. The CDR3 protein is CASSLAGQGETQYF. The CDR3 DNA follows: TGCGCCAGCAGCTTGGCGGGGCAGGGGGAGACCCAGTACTTC.

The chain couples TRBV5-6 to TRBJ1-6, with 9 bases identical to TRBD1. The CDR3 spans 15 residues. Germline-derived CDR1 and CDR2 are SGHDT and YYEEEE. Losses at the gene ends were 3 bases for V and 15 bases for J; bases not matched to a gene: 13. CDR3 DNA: TGTGCCAGCAGCTGGTCCCCGGGACAGGGTTCTTACCTCCACTTT. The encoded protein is CASSWSPGQGSYLHF.

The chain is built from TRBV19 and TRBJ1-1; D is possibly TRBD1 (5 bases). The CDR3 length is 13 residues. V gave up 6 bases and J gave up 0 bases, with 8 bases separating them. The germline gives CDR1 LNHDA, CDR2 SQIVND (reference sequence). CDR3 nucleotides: TGTGCCAGTAGGACCAGGGTGAACACTGAAGCTTTCTTT. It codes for CASRTRVNTEAFF.

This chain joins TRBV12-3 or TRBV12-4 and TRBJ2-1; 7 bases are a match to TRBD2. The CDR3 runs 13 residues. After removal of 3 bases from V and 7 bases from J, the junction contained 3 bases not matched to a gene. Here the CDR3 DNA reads TGTGCCAGCAGTTTTTACGGGGGGAATGAGCAGTTCTTC. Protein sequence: CASSFYGGNEQFF.

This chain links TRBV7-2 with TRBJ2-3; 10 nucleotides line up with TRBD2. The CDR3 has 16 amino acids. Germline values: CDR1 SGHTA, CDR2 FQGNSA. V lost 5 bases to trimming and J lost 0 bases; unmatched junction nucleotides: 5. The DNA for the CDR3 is TGTGCCAGCAGCCCAAGGACTAGCGGTAGCACAGATACGCAGTATTTT. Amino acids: CASSPRTSGSTDTQYF.

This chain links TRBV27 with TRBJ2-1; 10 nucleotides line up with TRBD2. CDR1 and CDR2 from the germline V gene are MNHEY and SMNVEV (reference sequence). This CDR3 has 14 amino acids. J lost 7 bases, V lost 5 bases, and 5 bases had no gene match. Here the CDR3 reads CASSSGRAWNEQFF. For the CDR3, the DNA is TGTGCCAGCAGTAGCGGGAGGGCCTGGAATGAGCAGTTCTTC.